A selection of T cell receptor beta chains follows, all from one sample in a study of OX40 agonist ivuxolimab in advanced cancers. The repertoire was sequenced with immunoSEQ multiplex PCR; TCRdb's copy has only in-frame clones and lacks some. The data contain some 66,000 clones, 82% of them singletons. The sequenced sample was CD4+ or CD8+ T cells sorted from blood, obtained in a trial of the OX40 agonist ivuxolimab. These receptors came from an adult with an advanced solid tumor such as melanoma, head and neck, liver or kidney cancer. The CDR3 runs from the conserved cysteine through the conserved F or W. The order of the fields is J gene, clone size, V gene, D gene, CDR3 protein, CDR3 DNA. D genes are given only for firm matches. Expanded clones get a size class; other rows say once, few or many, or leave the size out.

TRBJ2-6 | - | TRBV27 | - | CASSSPGTGANVLTF | TGTGCCAGCAGTTCCCCCGGGACCGGGGCCAACGTCCTGACTTTC
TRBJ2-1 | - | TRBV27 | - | CASRIGTNYNEQFF | TGTGCCAGCAGGATAGGGACAAACTACAATGAGCAGTTCTTC
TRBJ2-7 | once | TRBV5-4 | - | CASSQEGREQYF | TGTGCCAGCAGCCAAGAAGGGCGGGAGCAGTACTTC
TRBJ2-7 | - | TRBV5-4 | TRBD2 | CASSFGTSGSRGEQYF | TGTGCCAGCAGCTTTGGGACTAGCGGGTCCCGTGGCGAGCAGTACTTC
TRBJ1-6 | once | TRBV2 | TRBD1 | CASSVDRAGNSPLHF | TGTGCCAGCAGTGTGGACAGGGCAGGTAATTCACCCCTCCACTTT
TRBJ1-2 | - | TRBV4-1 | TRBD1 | CASSQELGQGRGYTF | TGCGCCAGCAGCCAAGAGCTGGGACAGGGGAGAGGCTACACCTTC
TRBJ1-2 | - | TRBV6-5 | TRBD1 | CVSSYLRTGGGYGYTF | TGTGTCAGCAGTTACTTAAGGACAGGGGGCGGCTATGGCTACACCTTC
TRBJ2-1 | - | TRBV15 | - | CATSSRSGVHEQFF | TGTGCCACCAGCAGTAGGTCGGGGGTACATGAGCAGTTCTTC
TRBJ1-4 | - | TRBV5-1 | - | CASSLAMARNEKLFF | TGCGCCAGCAGCTTGGCCATGGCACGGAATGAAAAACTGTTTTTT
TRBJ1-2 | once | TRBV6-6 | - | CASSYGSGAYGYTF | TGTGCCAGCAGTTACGGGTCAGGCGCCTATGGCTACACCTTC
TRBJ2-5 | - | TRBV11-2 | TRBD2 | CASSSSGTSGRETQYF | TGTGCCAGCAGCTCGTCCGGGACTAGCGGGCGAGAGACCCAGTACTTC
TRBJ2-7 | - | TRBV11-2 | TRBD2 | CASSLYLTSGRNEQYF | TGTGCCAGCAGCCTATACCTGACTAGCGGGAGGAACGAGCAGTACTTC
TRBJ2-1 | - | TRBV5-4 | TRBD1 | CASSFRQGIGNEQFF | TGTGCCAGCAGCTTCAGACAGGGTATAGGCAATGAGCAGTTCTTC
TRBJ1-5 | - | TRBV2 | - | CASSLLYSSNQPQHF | TGTGCCAGCAGTTTACTTTACAGTAGCAATCAGCCCCAGCATTTT
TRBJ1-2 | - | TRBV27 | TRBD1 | CASSLTGGFGYTF | TGTGCCAGCAGCCTGACAGGGGGGTTCGGCTACACCTTC
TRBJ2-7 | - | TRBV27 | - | CASSPTQGNEQYF | TGTGCCAGCAGTCCAACGCAGGGAAACGAGCAGTACTTC
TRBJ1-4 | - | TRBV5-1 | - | CASSLAPQGGEKLFF | TGCGCCAGCAGCTTGGCCCCACAGGGCGGTGAAAAACTGTTTTTT
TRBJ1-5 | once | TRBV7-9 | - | CASSLGPLGQGEGQPQHF | TGTGCCAGCAGCTTAGGTCCTCTCGGGCAGGGTGAGGGTCAGCCCCAGCATTTT
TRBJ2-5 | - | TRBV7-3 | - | CASSSGPRGTQYF | TGTGCCAGCAGCTCGGGACCCCGGGGGACCCAGTACTTC
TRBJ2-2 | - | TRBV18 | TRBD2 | CASSPGGRTGELFF | TGTGCCAGCTCACCAGGCGGGAGAACCGGGGAGCTGTTTTTT
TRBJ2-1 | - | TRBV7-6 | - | CASSFWGPRDEQFF | TGTGCCAGCAGCTTTTGGGGTCCAAGGGATGAGCAGTTCTTC
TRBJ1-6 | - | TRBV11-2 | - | CASGSPPGSSYNSPLHF | TGTGCCAGCGGCTCACCCCCAGGGAGCTCCTATAATTCACCCCTCCACTTT
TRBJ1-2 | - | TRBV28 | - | CASSNREDYGYTF | TGTGCCAGCAGTAACAGGGAAGACTATGGCTACACCTTC